This TCR beta chain was documented in a study of memory CD4+ T cells and cytomegalovirus serostatus (dated by TCRdb to the late 2010s). In the study overall: The 35 or so healthy Belgian adults in the cohort included 9 who were CMV seropositive and some 25 who were CMV seronegative. To replicate a published TCR-based CMV serostatus classifier, the study sequenced CD4+ memory TCRbeta repertoires from a Belgian cohort whose cytomegalovirus serostatus was known.

A FACSAria II was used to sort memory CD4+ T cells, defined as single viable CD3+CD4+CD8-CD45RO+ cells. CMV serostatus was assessed using a Roche Elecsys assay, by which serum IgG against CMV pp150, pp28, p38 and p52 was detected. Following thawing, total CD4+ T cells were enriched through positive selection using CD4 magnetic microbeads. The samples came from a different study that was designed specifically to examine the CD4+ T cell memory repertoire. Peripheral blood mononuclear cells were isolated and cryopreserved according to standard operating procedures, and serum was kept at -80 degrees C. Staining used CD3-PerCP (BW264/56), CD4-APC (RPA-T4), CD45RO-PE (UCHT1) and CD8-Pacific Orange (3B5) antibodies, with Sytox blue excluding non-viable cells. The Quick-DNA Microprep Kit was used to extract genomic DNA from the sorted cells. TCRbeta DNA was amplified with the immunoSEQ hsTCRbeta kit following the manufacturer's protocol. TCRbeta libraries were sequenced on an Illumina MiSeq instrument. The original methods were these. Once out-of-frame sequences had been removed, some 2 million distinct TCRbeta sequences were left, which works out to an average of roughly 67,000 per individual. Each individual was scored using the number of 150 to 200 previously reported CMV-associated TCRbeta sequences that the individual carried and the total number of productive distinct TCRbeta sequences. A beta-binomial model was reimplemented in Python, and scikit-learn random forests with default parameters were trained on data from the US cohort. On the Belgian cohort, classifier performance was reported as the median AUC, along with percentile confidence intervals, across 10,000 bootstrap iterations. TCRdb retrieved this table from immuneACCESS and kept in-frame rearrangements only. Not all clones are present; in checked studies, unresolved V genes account for under half, and no reason is known for the remainder. That table gives V, J and clone size, and the DNA gave D and trimming. For this sample there are about 92,000 clones; under 90% appear just once. About 3.5% of the sample lies in the top ten.

Summary of the overall study and its limitations: For CMV serostatus prediction, a median bootstrapped AUC of approximately 0.95 was reached with the original framework, and a median bootstrapped AUC of roughly 0.89 was reached with a US-trained random forest. Of roughly 170 previously reported CMV-associated TCRbeta sequences, some 73 appeared in the CD4+ memory repertoires, each in one to five individuals. On the Belgian cohort, the classifier based on the original framework reached a median bootstrapped AUC of about 0.95, with a 95% CI of 0.76-1.00. Only CD4+CD45RO+ memory cells were sequenced, unlike the original study, which covered naive and memory CD4+ and CD8+ populations. The results were interpreted as suggesting that the CMV-associated TCR signature is largely present in the CD4+ memory repertoire.

Taken from the germline V gene, the CDR1 and CDR2 loops are MDHEN and SYDVKM. The CDR3 covers 16 residues, taking in both the cysteine and the phenylalanine. The read is trimmed to its CDR3 DNA, 48 bases read in frame from base 1. V is shortened by 5 bases, J by 4 bases, and the region joining them spans 17 bases. Comments on this clone: The antigen it binds to is not known. Base qualities are missing; no much larger clone stands one base away.

Material for sequencing was memory CD4+ T cells from blood. This receptor was obtained from an adult in good health and CMV-seropositive. The chain uses TRBV28 and TRBJ2-2, and possibly TRBD2, on 6 matching bases. The DNA is as follows: TGTGCCAGCAGTCCCTTCAGGCTCGGGGGCACCGGGGAGCTGTTTTTT. Its translation reads: CASSPFRLGGTGELFF.